What follows are 24 T cell receptor beta chains derived from one specimen sequenced in a study of graft-versus-host responses after intestinal transplantation. Only in-frame clones appear in the TCRdb table, and some are missing; sequencing was by immunoSEQ multiplex PCR. The repertoire holds 110,000 to 150,000 clones, with 80% to 95% as singletons. These receptors have no identified antigens. Sequences were derived from unstimulated CD4+ T cells sorted from spleen or lymph node cells, sampled before intestinal transplant. The receptor set was obtained from a human donor who received an intestinal transplant.

This clone was seen once. The rearrangement joins TRBV5-4 to TRBJ2-5; D may be TRBD1 (5 bases). V lost 2 bases, J lost 5 bases, and 13 bases lay in between. The CDR3 is made up of 14 amino acids. In germline, CDR1 is SGHNT, CDR2 YYREEE (reference sequence). CDR3 loop: CASSFSRAQETQYF. For the CDR3, the DNA is TGTGCCAGCAGCTTCAGCAGGGCACAGGAGACCCAGTACTTC.

V usage is TRBV25-1 and J usage is TRBJ1-6, with 8 bases matching TRBD1. CDR1 is MGHDK and CDR2 is SYGVNS in the germline V gene. The trim removed 6 bases at V and 7 bases at J, leaving 5 bases unmatched. The CDR3 sequence is 14 residues long. The CDR3 is CASSRQGKNSPLHF. CDR3 in DNA: TGTGCCAGCAGCCGACAGGGGAAGAATTCACCCCTCCACTTT.

This chain connects TRBV18 to TRBJ1-5; D is ambiguous. This CDR3 comprises 15 residues. Per the germline V gene, CDR1 is KGHSH and CDR2 is LQKENI. Trimming pared 1 base from V and 3 bases from J, leaving 10 bases between. The CDR3 nucleotides are TGTGCCAGCTCACCACAGGGCCCATCCAATCAGCCCCAGCATTTT. Protein product: CASSPQGPSNQPQHF.

This chain connects TRBV5-5 to TRBJ2-7; TRBD1 agrees at 12 bases. Germline CDR1 reads SGHKS; CDR2 reads YYEKEE (reference sequence). This CDR3 is built from 15 residues. V was pared by 4 bases and J by 4 bases, with 6 bases of the junction left unmatched. The CDR3 DNA reads as TGTGCCAGCAGCGTCCCGGGACAGGGGGCGTACGAGCAGTACTTC. Translating gives CASSVPGQGAYEQYF.

Of note for this clone: Other DNA sequences of this sample code for an identical CDR3. The chain carries TRBV28 and TRBJ1-4; D not resolved. In germline, CDR1 is MDHEN, CDR2 SYDVKM. CDR3 length: 11 amino acids. Trimming removed 2 bases at V and 5 bases at J, with 0 bases between. The DNA for the CDR3 is TGTGCCAGCAGTTTAAATGAAAAACTGTTTTTT. It specifies CASSLNEKLFF.

In its sample, this clone was seen once. The chain is built from TRBV7-2 and TRBJ2-5; 10 positions match TRBD2. The last part of the DNA fits TRBJ2-7 better; the J call may be wrong. The length of the CDR3 is 14 residues. CDR1 SGHTA and CDR2 FQGNSA come from the germline V gene. CDR3 region: CASSYASGRVEQYF. The CDR3 bases are TGTGCCAGCAGCTATGCGAGCGGGAGGGTCGAGCAGTACTTC.

The chain combines TRBV11-1 with TRBJ2-5, with 7 bases that match TRBD1. The DNA end is more similar to TRBJ2-7, so the J call may be wrong. Per germline, CDR1 SGHAT and CDR2 FQDESV (reference sequence). This CDR3 region has 18 residues. CDR3 in DNA: TGTGCCAGCAGCTTTCACGGGACAGCCTCGGCTGTCTCCAGCGAGCAGTACTTC. The encoded protein is CASSFHGTASAVSSEQYF.

The rearrangement joins TRBV5-1 to TRBJ2-2; the match to TRBD2 covers 8 bases. V was clipped by 3 bases and J by 4 bases; unmatched bases: 8. This CDR3 has 16 residues. Germline CDR1 and CDR2: SGHRS and YFSETQ. DNA for the CDR3: TGCGCCAGCAGCTGGGGGCTAGCGGGTCTCACCGGGGAGCTGTTTTTT. This sequence encodes CASSWGLAGLTGELFF.

The V and J genes are TRBV9 and TRBJ1-3, with D maybe TRBD1 (6 bases). Germline CDR1 is SGDLS and CDR2 is YYNGEE. The length of the CDR3 is 17 residues. V lost 4 bases to trimming and J lost 0 bases, with 17 bases between them. In nucleotides, the CDR3 is TGTGCCAGCAGCCCCCGGACAGAGCCTATCTCTGGAAACACCATATATTTT. It translates to CASSPRTEPISGNTIYF.

The chain carries TRBV6-5 and TRBJ1-3; 8 bases agree with TRBD1. This CDR3 is built from 13 residues. Germline CDR1 MNHEY, CDR2 SVGAGI. With V trimmed by 5 bases and J by 8 bases, 5 bases remained unmatched. The CDR3 DNA is TGTGCCAGCAGTGTCGGACAGGGAGACACCATATATTTT. Translated, it gives CASSVGQGDTIYF.

The V call is TRBV4-2, the J call TRBJ2-5; D remains unclear. The CDR3 is made up of 14 amino acids. Germline V gene lookup returns CDR1 LGHNA and CDR2 YNFKEQ. V was cut by 0 bases and J by 2 bases, with 7 bases left in between. The CDR3 is CASSQERLQETQYF. CDR3 nucleotides: TGTGCCAGCAGCCAAGAGCGTCTTCAAGAGACCCAGTACTTC.

The V call is TRBV28, the J call TRBJ2-1, with D perhaps TRBD1 (7 bases). Germline V gene data show CDR1 as MDHEN and CDR2 as SYDVKM. The CDR3 runs 19 residues. The V end was cut by 4 bases, the J end by 5 bases, with 27 bases between. The CDR3 region is CASSSPGGLTLGTNNEQFF. The DNA for the CDR3 is TGTGCCAGCAGTTCCCCAGGGGGGCTTACTCTAGGCACTAACAATGAGCAGTTCTTC.

The chain recombines TRBV6-5 with TRBJ2-7, with 14 bases aligning to TRBD2. Germline V gene sequence: CDR1 MNHEY, CDR2 SVGAGI. V gave up 10 bases and J gave up 8 bases; unmatched junction bases: 7. The CDR3 has 13 residues. DNA for the CDR3: TGTGCCACCAGCGGACTAGCGGGAGGTCAGCAGTACTTC. Protein sequence: CATSGLAGGQQYF.

The chain recombines TRBV4-1 with TRBJ2-1; 13 positions match TRBD2. Germline CDR1 reads MGHRA; CDR2 reads YSYEKL. With V trimmed by 4 bases and J by 10 bases, 7 bases remained unmatched. The CDR3 runs to 15 residues. The CDR3 region has the DNA TGCGCCAGCAGCCGCGGACTAGCGGGAGAGGGGGAGCAGTTCTTC. It specifies CASSRGLAGEGEQFF.

The V and J genes are TRBV7-9 and TRBJ2-1, with 13 bases identical to TRBD2. Losses at the gene ends were 4 bases for V and 8 bases for J; bases not matched to a gene: 11. The CDR3 covers 17 residues. Germline V CDR1 and CDR2: SEHNR, FQNEAQ (reference sequence). For the CDR3, the DNA is TGTGCCAGCAGCTCAGAGGTAGGGACTAGCGGGACGTATGAGCAGTTCTTC. Translated, it gives CASSSEVGTSGTYEQFF. The variable domain in full, completed from reference TRBV7-9 and TRBJ2-1, reads DTGVSQNPRHKITKRGQNVTFRCDPISEHNRLYWYRQTLGQGPEFLTYFQNEAQLEKSRLLSDRFSAERPKGSFSTLEIQRTEQGDSAMYLCASSSEVGTSGTYEQFFGPGTRLTVL.

The chain links TRBV9 to TRBJ2-1, with 9 bases identical to TRBD2. Germline assignment: CDR1 SGDLS and CDR2 YYNGEE. V lost 0 bases to trimming and J lost 7 bases; unmatched junction nucleotides: 11. This CDR3 region has 17 residues. In DNA, the CDR3 is TGTGCCAGCAGCGTAGTTGTGGATAGCGGGAGCGGAAATGAGCAGTTCTTC. Translated: CASSVVVDSGSGNEQFF.

This clone was seen a few times. CDR3 coding DNA: TGTGCCAGTAGTCTCAGCCCGGGACAGGTCTTTGACGAGCAGTACTTC. Its translation is CASSLSPGQVFDEQYF. The chain uses TRBV19 and TRBJ2-7, with 8 bases identical to TRBD1. V lost 5 bases, J lost 5 bases, and 14 bases stayed unmatched. CDR3 length equals 16 residues. Germline CDR1 and CDR2: LNHDA and SQIVND (reference sequence).

The chain has TRBV6-5 and TRBJ1-5; D gene unclear. CDR3 size: 12 residues. V was trimmed by 0 bases and J by 7 bases, leaving 4 bases between them. The germline gives CDR1 MNHEY, CDR2 SVGAGI. The CDR3 here is CASSYSGQPQHF. The CDR3 bases are TGTGCCAGCAGTTACTCAGGACAGCCCCAGCATTTT.

This sequence joins TRBV7-2 and TRBJ2-1; no reliable D call. The CDR3 extends over 13 amino acids. Trimming cost V 3 bases and J 8 bases, with 11 bases left between them. Germline CDR1 and CDR2: SGHTA and FQGNSA. As DNA, the CDR3 is TGTGCCAGCAGCTTCTACTCTAGTGATGAGCAGTTCTTC. As protein: CASSFYSSDEQFF. The whole variable domain, remainder taken from reference TRBV7-2 and TRBJ2-1, is GAGVSQSPSNKVTEKGKDVELRCDPISGHTALYWYRQSLGQGLEFLIYFQGNSAPDKSGLPSDRFSAERTGGSVSTLTIQRTQQEDSAVYLCASSFYSSDEQFFGPGTRLTVL.

This clone was picked up one time. The genes are TRBV25-1 and TRBJ2-5, with a tentative D call TRBD1 (5 bases). Germline CDR1 reads MGHDK; CDR2 reads SYGVNS. V was clipped by 3 bases and J by 7 bases, with 12 bases between them. CDR3 length equals 13 residues. The CDR3 nucleotides read TGTGCCAGCAGTGAGCAGGGTCTGGCGACCCAGTACTTC. Translating gives CASSEQGLATQYF.

This chain uses TRBV18 with TRBJ2-3; D not resolved. There are 15 residues in the CDR3. The germline V and J ends were trimmed by 2 bases and 0 bases, with 9 bases remaining between them. CDR1 and CDR2 from the germline V gene are KGHSH and LQKENI. CDR3 protein: CASSPIGPSTDTQYF. CDR3 nucleotides: TGTGCCAGCTCACCAATTGGCCCTAGCACAGATACGCAGTATTTT.

The chain employs TRBV19 and TRBJ2-3; D perhaps matches TRBD2 (5 bases). CDR3 length equals 15 residues. The germline V gene encodes CDR1 LNHDA and CDR2 SQIVND (reference sequence). Trimming removed 5 bases at V and 0 bases at J, with 12 bases between. The CDR3 protein is CASSVGVPSTDTQYF. In nucleotides, the CDR3 is TGTGCCAGTAGTGTGGGAGTTCCTAGCACAGATACGCAGTATTTT. Combining the CDR3 with reference TRBV19 and TRBJ2-3 gives the whole variable domain DGGITQSPKYLFRKEGQNVTLSCEQNLNHDAMYWYRQDPGQGLRLIYYSQIVNDFQKGDIAEGYSVSREKKESFPLTVTSAQKNPTAFYLCASSVGVPSTDTQYFGPGTRLTVL.

The chain combines TRBV9 with TRBJ1-1, with a tentative D call TRBD1 (5 bases). V shed 0 bases and J shed 2 bases, with 11 bases lying between them. Germline CDR1 is SGDLS and CDR2 is YYNGEE. CDR3 length: 15 residues. CDR3 sequence reads: CASSVERGLNTEAFF. In nucleotides, the CDR3 is TGTGCCAGCAGCGTAGAAAGGGGCCTCAACACTGAAGCTTTCTTT. Variable domain in full (rest from reference TRBV9 and TRBJ1-1): DSGVTQTPKHLITATGQRVTLRCSPRSGDLSVYWYQQSLDQGLQFLIQYYNGEERAKGNILERFSAQQFPDLHSELNLSSLELGDSALYFCASSVERGLNTEAFFGQGTRLTVV.

V and J are TRBV7-3 and TRBJ1-2; TRBD1 matches 9 bases. The ends lost 4 bases at V and 8 bases at J; junction bases unmatched: 8. CDR3 length: 14 amino acids. From germline, CDR1 is SGHTA and CDR2 FQGTGA. For the CDR3, the DNA is TGTGCCAGCAGCTCACCGGGACAGGGAAAAGGCTACACCTTC. It translates to CASSSPGQGKGYTF. The full variable domain, with the rest looked up from reference TRBV7-3 and TRBJ1-2, is GAGVSQTPSNKVTEKGKYVELRCDPISGHTALYWYRQSLGQGPEFLIYFQGTGAADDSGLPNDRFFAVRPEGSVSTLKIQRTERGDSAVYLCASSSPGQGKGYTFGSGTRLTVV.